This paragraph reports one TCR beta chain. Its cognate antigen is unknown. Germline-derived CDR1 and CDR2 are LGHNA and YSLEER. This CDR3 has 13 residues. Trimming stripped 2 bases from V and 6 bases from J, with 8 bases between. The primer mix had 60 Vbeta and 13 Jbeta primers. Measured with immunoSEQ multiplex PCR; TCRdb has only the in-frame clones, and not every one. The listing contains over 65,000 clones. This entry is derived from a study of cytomegalovirus exposure and HLA in healthy donors. Study-level background: A prior study identified 117 million unique TCR beta sequences from roughly 180 million T cells.

Study-level points and caveats: Among TCR beta chains of equal frequency, HLA-associated ones were more clonally expanded in a later analysis.

The rearrangement joins TRBV4-3 to TRBJ2-1; D call uncertain. The sample comprised PBMCs. The TCR comes from a man aged 25 to 40 in good health and CMV-seronegative. CDR3 bases: TGCGCCAGCAGCCAAATCCCAGGCAATGAGCAGTTCTTC. This gives the protein CASSQIPGNEQFF.